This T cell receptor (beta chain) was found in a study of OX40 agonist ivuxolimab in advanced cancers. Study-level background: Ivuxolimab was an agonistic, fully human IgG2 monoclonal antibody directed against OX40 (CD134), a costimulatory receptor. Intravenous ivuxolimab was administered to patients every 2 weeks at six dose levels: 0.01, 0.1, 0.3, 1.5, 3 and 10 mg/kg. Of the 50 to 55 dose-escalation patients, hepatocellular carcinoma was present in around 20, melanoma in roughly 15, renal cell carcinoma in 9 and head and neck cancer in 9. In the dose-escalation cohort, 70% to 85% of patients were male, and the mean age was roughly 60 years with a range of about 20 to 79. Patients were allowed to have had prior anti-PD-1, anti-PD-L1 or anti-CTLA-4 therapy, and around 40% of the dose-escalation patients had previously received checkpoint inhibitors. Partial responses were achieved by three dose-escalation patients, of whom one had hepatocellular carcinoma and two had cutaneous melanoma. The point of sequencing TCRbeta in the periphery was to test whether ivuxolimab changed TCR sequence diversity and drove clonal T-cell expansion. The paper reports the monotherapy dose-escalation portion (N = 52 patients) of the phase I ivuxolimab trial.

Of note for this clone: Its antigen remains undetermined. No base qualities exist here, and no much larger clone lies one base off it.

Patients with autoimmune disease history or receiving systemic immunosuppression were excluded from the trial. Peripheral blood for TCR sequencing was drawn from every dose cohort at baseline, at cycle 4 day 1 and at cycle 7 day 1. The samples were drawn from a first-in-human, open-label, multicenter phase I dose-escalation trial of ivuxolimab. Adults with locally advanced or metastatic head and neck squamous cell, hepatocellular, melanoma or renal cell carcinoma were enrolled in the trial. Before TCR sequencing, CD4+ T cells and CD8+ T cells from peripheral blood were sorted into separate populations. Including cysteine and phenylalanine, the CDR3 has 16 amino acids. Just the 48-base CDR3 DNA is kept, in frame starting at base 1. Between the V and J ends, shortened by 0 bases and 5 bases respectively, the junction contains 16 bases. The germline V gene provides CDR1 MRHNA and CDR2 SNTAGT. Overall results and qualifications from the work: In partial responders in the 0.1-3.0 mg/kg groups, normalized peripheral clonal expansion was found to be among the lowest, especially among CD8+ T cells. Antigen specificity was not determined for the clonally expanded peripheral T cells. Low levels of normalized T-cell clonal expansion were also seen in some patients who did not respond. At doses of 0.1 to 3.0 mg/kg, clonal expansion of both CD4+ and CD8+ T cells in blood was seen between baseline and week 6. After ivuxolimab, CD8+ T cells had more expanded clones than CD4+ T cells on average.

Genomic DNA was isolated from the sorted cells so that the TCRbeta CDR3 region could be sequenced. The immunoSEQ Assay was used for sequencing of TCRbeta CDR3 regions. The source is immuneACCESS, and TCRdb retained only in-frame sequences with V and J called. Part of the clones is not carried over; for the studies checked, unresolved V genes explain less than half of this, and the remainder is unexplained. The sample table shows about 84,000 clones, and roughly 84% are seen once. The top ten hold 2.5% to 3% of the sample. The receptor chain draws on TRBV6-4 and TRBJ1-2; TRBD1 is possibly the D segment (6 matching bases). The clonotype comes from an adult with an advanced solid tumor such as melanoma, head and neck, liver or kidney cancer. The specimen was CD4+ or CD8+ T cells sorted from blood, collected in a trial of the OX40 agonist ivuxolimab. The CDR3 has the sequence CASSDSGGALPYGYTF. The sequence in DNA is TGTGCCAGCAGTGACTCGGGGGGCGCTTTACCTTATGGCTACACCTTC.